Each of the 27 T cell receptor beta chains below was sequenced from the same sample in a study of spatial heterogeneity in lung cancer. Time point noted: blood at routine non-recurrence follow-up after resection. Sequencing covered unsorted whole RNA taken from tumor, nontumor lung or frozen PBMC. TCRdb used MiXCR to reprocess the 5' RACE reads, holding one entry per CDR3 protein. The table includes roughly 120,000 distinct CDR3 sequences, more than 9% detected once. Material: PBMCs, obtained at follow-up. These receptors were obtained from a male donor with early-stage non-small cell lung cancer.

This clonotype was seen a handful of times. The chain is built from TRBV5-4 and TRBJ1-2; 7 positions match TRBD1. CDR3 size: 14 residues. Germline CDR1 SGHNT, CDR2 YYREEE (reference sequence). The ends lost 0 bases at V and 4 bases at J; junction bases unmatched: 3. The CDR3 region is CASSLGQGFYGYTF. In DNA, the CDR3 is TGTGCCAGCAGCTTGGGACAGGGTTTCTATGGCTACACCTTC.

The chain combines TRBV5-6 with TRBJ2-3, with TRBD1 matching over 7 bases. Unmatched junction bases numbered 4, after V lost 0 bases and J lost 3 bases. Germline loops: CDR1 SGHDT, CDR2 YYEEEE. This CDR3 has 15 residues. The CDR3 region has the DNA TGTGCCAGCAGCTTGGTGACAGGGTGGACAGATACGCAGTATTTT. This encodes CASSLVTGWTDTQYF.

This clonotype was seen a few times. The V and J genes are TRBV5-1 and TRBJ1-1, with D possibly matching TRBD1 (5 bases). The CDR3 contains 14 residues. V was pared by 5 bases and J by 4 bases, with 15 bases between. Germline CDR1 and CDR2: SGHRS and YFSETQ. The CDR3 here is CASSNDRLSTEAFF. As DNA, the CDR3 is TGCGCCAGCAGTAATGACAGATTAAGCACTGAAGCTTTCTTT.

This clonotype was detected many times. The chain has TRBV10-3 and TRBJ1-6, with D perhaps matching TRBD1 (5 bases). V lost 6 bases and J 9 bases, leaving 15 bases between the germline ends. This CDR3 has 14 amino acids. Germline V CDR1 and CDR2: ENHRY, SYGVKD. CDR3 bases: TGTGCCATCAGGACCGACAGCTCTGGTTCACCCCTCCACTTT. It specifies CAIRTDSSGSPLHF.

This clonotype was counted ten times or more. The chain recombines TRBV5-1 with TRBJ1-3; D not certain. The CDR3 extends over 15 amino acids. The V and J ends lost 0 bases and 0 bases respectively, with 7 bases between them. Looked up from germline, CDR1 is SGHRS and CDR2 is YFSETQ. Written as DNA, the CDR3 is TGCGCCAGCAGCTTGGAAGGGAACTCTGGAAACACCATATATTTT. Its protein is CASSLEGNSGNTIYF.

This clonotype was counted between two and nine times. This CDR3 reads CSANPDRGLTDTQYF. CDR3 DNA: TGCAGTGCTAACCCGGACAGGGGGCTTACAGATACGCAGTATTTT. V is TRBV20-1 and J is TRBJ2-3; 11 nucleotides match TRBD1. V gave up 4 bases and J gave up 3 bases; unmatched junction bases: 6. Germline V gene lookup returns CDR1 DFQATT and CDR2 SNEGSKA (reference sequence). The CDR3 consists of 15 residues.

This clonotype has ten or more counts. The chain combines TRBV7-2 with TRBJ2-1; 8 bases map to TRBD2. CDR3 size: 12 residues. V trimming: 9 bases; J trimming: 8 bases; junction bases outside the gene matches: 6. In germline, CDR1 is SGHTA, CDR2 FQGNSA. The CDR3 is CASKRGFDEQFF. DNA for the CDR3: TGTGCCAGTAAGCGGGGGTTCGATGAGCAGTTCTTC.

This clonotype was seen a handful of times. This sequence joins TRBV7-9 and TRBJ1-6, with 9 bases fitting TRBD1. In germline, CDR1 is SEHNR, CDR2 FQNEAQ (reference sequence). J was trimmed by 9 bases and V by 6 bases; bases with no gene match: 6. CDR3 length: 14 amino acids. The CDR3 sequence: CASRPGQGPSPLHF. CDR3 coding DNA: TGTGCCAGCAGGCCGGGACAGGGACCTTCACCCCTCCACTTT.

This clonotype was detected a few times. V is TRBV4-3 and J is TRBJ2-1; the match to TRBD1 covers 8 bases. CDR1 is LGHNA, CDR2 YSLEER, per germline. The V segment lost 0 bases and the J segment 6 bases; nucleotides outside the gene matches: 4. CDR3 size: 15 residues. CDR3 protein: CASSQELTGANEQFF. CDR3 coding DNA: TGCGCCAGCAGCCAAGAATTGACAGGGGCCAATGAGCAGTTCTTC.

CDR3: CSVLLTEMNTEAFF. In DNA, the CDR3 is TGCAGCGTCCTCCTGACAGAGATGAACACTGAAGCTTTCTTT. The V gene is TRBV29-1, the J gene TRBJ1-1; TRBD1 might be the D (5 bases). Deletions cut 6 bases from V and 0 bases from J, with 14 bases between. Per germline, CDR1 SQVTM and CDR2 ANQGSEA. CDR3 length: 14 residues.

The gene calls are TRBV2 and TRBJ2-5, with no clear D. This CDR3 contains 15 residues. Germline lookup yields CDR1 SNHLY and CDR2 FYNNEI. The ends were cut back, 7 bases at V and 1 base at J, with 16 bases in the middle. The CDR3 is CASTDILRGQETQYF. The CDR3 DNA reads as TGTGCCAGCACCGATATCCTGCGCGGCCAAGAGACCCAGTACTTC. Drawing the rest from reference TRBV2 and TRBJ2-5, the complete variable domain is EPEVTQTPSHQVTQMGQEVILRCVPISNHLYFYWYRQILGQKVEFLVSFYNNEISEKSEIFDDQFSVERPDGSNFTLKIRSTKLEDSAMYFCASTDILRGQETQYFGPGTRLLVL.

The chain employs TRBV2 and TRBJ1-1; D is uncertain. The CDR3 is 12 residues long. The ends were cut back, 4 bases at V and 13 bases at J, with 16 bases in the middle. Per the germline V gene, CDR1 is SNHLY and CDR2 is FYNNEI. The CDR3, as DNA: TGTGCCAGCAGTGTGGCAGTCCCACGAGGTTTCTTT. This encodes CASSVAVPRGFF.

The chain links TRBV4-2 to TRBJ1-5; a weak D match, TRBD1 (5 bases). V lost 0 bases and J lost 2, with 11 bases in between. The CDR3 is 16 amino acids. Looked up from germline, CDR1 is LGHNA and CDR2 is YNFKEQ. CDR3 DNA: TGTGCCAGCAGCCAAGATCAAGGGGCAGGCAATCAGCCCCAGCATTTT. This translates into CASSQDQGAGNQPQHF.

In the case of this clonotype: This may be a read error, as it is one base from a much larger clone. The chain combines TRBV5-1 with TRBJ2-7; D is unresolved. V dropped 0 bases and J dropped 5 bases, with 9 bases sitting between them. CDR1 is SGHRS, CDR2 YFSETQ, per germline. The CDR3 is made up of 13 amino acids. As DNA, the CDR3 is TGCGCCAGCAGCTTGGCTTCGGTGGACGAGCAGTACTTC. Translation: CASSLASVDEQYF.

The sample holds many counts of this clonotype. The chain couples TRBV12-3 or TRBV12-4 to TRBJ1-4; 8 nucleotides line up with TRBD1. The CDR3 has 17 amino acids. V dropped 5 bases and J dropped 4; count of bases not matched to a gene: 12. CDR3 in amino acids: CASSGTGPSTRNEKLFF. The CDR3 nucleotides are TGTGCCAGCAGTGGGACAGGCCCTTCCACACGTAATGAAAAACTGTTTTTT.

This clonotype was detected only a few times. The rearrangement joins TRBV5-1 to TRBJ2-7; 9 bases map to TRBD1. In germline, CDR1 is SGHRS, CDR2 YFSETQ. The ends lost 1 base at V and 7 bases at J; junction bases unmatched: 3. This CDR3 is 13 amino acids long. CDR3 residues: CASSLRTGDEQYF. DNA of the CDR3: TGCGCCAGCAGCTTGAGGACAGGGGATGAGCAGTACTTC. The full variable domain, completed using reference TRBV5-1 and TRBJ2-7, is KAGVTQTPRYLIKTRGQQVTLSCSPISGHRSVSWYQQTPGQGLQFLFEYFSETQRNKGNFPGRFSGRQFSNSRSEMNVSTLELGDSALYLCASSLRTGDEQYFGPGTRLTVT.

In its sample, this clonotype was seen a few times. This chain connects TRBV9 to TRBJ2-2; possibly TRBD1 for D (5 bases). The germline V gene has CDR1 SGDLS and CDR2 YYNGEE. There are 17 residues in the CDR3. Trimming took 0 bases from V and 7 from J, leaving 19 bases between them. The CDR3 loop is CASSVVRGSKSGGELFF. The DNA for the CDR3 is TGTGCCAGCAGCGTAGTTAGGGGATCGAAGTCCGGCGGGGAGCTGTTTTTT.

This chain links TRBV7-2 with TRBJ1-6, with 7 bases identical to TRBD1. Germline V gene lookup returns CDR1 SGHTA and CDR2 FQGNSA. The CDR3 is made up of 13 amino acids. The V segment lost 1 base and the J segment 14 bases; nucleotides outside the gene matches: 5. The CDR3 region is CASSLEQGRTLHF. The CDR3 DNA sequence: TGTGCCAGCAGCTTAGAACAGGGGAGAACCCTCCACTTT.

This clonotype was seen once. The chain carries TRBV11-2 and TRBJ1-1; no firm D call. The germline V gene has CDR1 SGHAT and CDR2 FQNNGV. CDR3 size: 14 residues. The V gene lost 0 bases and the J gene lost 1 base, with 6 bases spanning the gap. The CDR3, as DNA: TGTGCCAGCAGCTTAGATCAATGGAACACTGAAGCTTTCTTT. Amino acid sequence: CASSLDQWNTEAFF. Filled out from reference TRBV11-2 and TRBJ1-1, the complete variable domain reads EAGVAQSPRYKIIEKRQSVAFWCNPISGHATLYWYQQILGQGPKLLIQFQNNGVVDDSQLPKDRFSAERLKGVDSTLKIQPAKLEDSAVYLCASSLDQWNTEAFFGQGTRLTVV.

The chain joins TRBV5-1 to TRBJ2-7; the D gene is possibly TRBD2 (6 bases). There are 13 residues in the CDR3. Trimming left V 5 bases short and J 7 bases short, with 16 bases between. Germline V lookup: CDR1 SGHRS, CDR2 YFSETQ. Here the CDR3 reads CASRRDFPGEQYF. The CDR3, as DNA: TGCGCCAGCAGGCGGGACTTTCCGGGAGAGCAGTACTTC.

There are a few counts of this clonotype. CDR3 amino acids: CATSDGFNTEAFF. CDR3 nucleotide sequence: TGTGCCACCAGTGATGGGTTTAACACTGAAGCTTTCTTT. The chain is built from TRBV24-1 and TRBJ1-1; no firm D call. Germline CDR1 reads KGHDR; CDR2 reads SFDVKD. The CDR3 totals 13 residues. Between the trimmed V and J ends, which lost 3 bases and 2 bases, there was a span of 6 bases.

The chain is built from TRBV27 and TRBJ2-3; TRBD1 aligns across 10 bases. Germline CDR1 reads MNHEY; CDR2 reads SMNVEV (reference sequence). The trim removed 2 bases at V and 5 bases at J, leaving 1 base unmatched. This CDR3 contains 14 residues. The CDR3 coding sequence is TGTGCCAGCAGTTTAGGACAGGGGGTAGATACGCAGTATTTT. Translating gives CASSLGQGVDTQYF.

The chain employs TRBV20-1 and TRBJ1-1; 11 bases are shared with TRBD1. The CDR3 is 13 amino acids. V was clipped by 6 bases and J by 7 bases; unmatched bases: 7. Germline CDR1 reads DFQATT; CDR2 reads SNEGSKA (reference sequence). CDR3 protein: CSAPGQGANEAFF. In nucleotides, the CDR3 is TGCAGTGCGCCCGGACAGGGGGCGAATGAAGCTTTCTTT.

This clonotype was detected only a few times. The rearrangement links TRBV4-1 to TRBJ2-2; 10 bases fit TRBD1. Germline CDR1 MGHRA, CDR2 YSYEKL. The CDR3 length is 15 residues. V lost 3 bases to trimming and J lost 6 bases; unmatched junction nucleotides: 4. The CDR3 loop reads CASSHDRGQAGELFF. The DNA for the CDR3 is TGCGCCAGCAGCCATGACAGGGGGCAAGCCGGGGAGCTGTTTTTT.

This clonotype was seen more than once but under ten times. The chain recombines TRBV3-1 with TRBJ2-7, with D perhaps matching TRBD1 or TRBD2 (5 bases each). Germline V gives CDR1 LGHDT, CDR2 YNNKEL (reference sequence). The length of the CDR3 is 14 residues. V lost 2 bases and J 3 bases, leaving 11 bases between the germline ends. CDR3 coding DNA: TGTGCCAGCAGCCAAACCCCGGGGCGCTACGAGCAGTACTTC. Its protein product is CASSQTPGRYEQYF.

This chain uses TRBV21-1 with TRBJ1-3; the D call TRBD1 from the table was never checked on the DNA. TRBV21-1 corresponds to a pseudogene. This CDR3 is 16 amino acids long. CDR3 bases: TGTGCCAGCAGCAAATCCCACAGGGGCAACGGAAACACCATATATTTT. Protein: CASSKSHRGNGNTIYF.

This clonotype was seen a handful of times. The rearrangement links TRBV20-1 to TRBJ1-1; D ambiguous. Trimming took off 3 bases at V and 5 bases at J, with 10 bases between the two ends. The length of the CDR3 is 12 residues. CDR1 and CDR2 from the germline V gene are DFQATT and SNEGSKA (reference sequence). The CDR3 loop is CSASTRGTEAFF. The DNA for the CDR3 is TGCAGTGCTAGTACGCGGGGTACTGAAGCTTTCTTT.